This TCR beta chain was captured in a study of blood T cell repertoires in COVID-19. As for the study in general: Material from acute and convalescent COVID-19 was sourced from the United States, Italy and Spain. T cells, B-cell-depleted T cells, or PBMCs supplied cDNA or gDNA.

In the authors' workflow: By means of reference gene primer amplification, nucleated cell counts were estimated. Measured with immunoSEQ multiplex PCR; TCRdb has only the in-frame clones, and not every one. V and J calls and clone size are given by that table; D and trimming were obtained from the DNA. This table has 140,000 or so clones, around 89% appearing once. Germline assignment: CDR1 DFQATT and CDR2 SNEGSKA (reference sequence). The CDR3 is 11 amino acids. Sequenced input: peripheral blood. The V gene is TRBV20-1, the J gene TRBJ1-1; 8 positions agree with TRBD1. The sequence was collected from an elderly woman with acute or convalescent COVID-19. CDR3 coding DNA: TGCAGCCCCAGGACAGGGACTGAAGCTTTCTTT. Its protein product is CSPRTGTEAFF.